Listed below are T cell receptor beta chains from one sample, sequenced in a study of blood T cell repertoires in COVID-19. Clones were read by immunoSEQ multiplex PCR, and TCRdb kept only the in-frame ones, dropping some. The data show 75,000 to 100,000 clones, 86% seen once. The sequencing input was peripheral blood. The receptors were gathered from a woman over 75 with acute or convalescent COVID-19. Each CDR3 is given with its conserved first and last residue. A D gene is named only where the DNA matches it firmly. Size values are once, few and many counts, or a class for expanded clones, and some rows have none.

j_gene: TRBJ2-7; d_gene: .; v_gene: TRBV10-3; abundance: .; CDR3aa: CAISGGGGPYEQYF; CDR3nt: TGTGCCATCAGTGGGGGCGGGGGCCCCTACGAGCAGTACTTC
j_gene: TRBJ1-6; d_gene: .; v_gene: TRBV2; abundance: .; CDR3aa: CASSPNPFPGSPLHF; CDR3nt: TGTGCCAGCAGTCCAAACCCATTCCCGGGTTCACCCCTCCACTTT
j_gene: TRBJ1-6; d_gene: .; v_gene: TRBV11-1; abundance: .; CDR3aa: CASSLTRGYNSPLHF; CDR3nt: TGTGCCAGCAGCTTAACACGGGGATATAATTCACCCCTCCACTTT
j_gene: TRBJ2-3; d_gene: .; v_gene: TRBV7-3; abundance: .; CDR3aa: CASSLRGADTQYF; CDR3nt: TGTGCCAGCAGCTTAAGGGGGGCAGATACGCAGTATTTT
j_gene: TRBJ2-1; d_gene: TRBD1; v_gene: TRBV5-4; abundance: .; CDR3aa: CASSLAAWESGQVDNEQFF; CDR3nt: TGTGCCAGCAGCTTGGCCGCATGGGAATCGGGACAGGTAGACAATGAGCAGTTCTTC
j_gene: TRBJ1-4; d_gene: TRBD1; v_gene: TRBV6-6; abundance: .; CDR3aa: CASSPPGQHNEKLFF; CDR3nt: TGTGCCAGCAGCCCCCCGGGACAGCATAATGAAAAACTGTTTTTT
j_gene: TRBJ1-4; d_gene: TRBD1; v_gene: TRBV19; abundance: .; CDR3aa: CASRSKQGAREKLFF; CDR3nt: TGTGCCAGTAGATCGAAACAGGGGGCACGGGAAAAACTGTTTTTT
j_gene: TRBJ1-3; d_gene: TRBD1; v_gene: TRBV9; abundance: few; CDR3aa: CASSPGQVNSGNTIYF; CDR3nt: TGTGCCAGCAGCCCAGGACAGGTAAACTCTGGAAACACCATATATTTT
j_gene: TRBJ2-3; d_gene: TRBD2; v_gene: TRBV7-7; abundance: .; CDR3aa: CASSRTSGGPTDTQYF; CDR3nt: TGTGCTAGCAGCCGGACTAGCGGGGGACCCACAGATACGCAGTATTTT
j_gene: TRBJ2-3; d_gene: .; v_gene: TRBV7-8; abundance: .; CDR3aa: CASSLEGRGADTQYF; CDR3nt: TGTGCCAGCAGCTTAGAGGGCAGGGGCGCAGATACGCAGTATTTT
j_gene: TRBJ2-1; d_gene: TRBD2; v_gene: TRBV5-1; abundance: .; CDR3aa: CASSLEPAGGLGEQFF; CDR3nt: TGCGCCAGCAGCTTGGAACCAGCGGGGGGGCTCGGTGAGCAGTTCTTC
j_gene: TRBJ1-5; d_gene: .; v_gene: TRBV10-3; abundance: .; CDR3aa: CAISAAEGRNQPQHF; CDR3nt: TGTGCCATCAGTGCGGCTGAGGGCCGCAATCAGCCCCAGCATTTT
j_gene: TRBJ2-3; d_gene: TRBD1; v_gene: TRBV5-3; abundance: .; CDR3aa: CARSSSGTGGTDTQYF; CDR3nt: TGTGCCAGAAGCTCTTCCGGGACAGGGGGGACAGATACGCAGTATTTT
j_gene: TRBJ1-4; d_gene: .; v_gene: TRBV3-1/TRBV3-2; abundance: .; CDR3aa: CASSQGAVPDPNEKLFF; CDR3nt: TGTGCCAGCAGCCAAGGGGCCGTCCCGGATCCTAATGAAAAACTGTTTTTT
j_gene: TRBJ2-4; d_gene: .; v_gene: TRBV9; abundance: .; CDR3aa: CASSDSGFERDIQYF; CDR3nt: TGTGCCAGCAGCGATAGCGGGTTTGAACGGGACATTCAGTACTTT
j_gene: TRBJ1-6; d_gene: .; v_gene: TRBV15; abundance: .; CDR3aa: CATSREAGDSPLHF; CDR3nt: TGTGCCACCAGCAGAGAGGCGGGGGATTCACCCCTCCACTTT